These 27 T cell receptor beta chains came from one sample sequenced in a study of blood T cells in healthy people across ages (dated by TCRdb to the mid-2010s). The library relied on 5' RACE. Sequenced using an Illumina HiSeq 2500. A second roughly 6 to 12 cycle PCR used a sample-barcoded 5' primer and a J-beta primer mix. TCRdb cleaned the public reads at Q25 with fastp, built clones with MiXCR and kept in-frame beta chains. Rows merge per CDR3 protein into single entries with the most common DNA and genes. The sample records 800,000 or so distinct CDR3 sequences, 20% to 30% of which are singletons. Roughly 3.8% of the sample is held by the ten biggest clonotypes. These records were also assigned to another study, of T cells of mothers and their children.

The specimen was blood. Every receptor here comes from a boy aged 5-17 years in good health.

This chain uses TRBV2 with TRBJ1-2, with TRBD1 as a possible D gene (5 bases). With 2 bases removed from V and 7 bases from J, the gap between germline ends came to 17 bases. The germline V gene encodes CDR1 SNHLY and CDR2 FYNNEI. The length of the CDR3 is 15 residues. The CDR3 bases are TGTGCCAGCAGTGAACTAGGCGAGGGACGACTTGGCTACACCTTC. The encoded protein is CASSELGEGRLGYTF.

The CDR3 DNA sequence: TGCGCCAGCAGCCCGATACCTAGCTCCGAGCAGTACTTC. As protein: CASSPIPSSEQYF. The rearrangement uses TRBV5-1 and TRBJ2-7; D is perhaps TRBD2 (5 bases). The CDR3 totals 13 residues. Germline V lookup: CDR1 SGHRS, CDR2 YFSETQ. V was clipped by 4 bases and J by 6 bases, with 14 bases between them.

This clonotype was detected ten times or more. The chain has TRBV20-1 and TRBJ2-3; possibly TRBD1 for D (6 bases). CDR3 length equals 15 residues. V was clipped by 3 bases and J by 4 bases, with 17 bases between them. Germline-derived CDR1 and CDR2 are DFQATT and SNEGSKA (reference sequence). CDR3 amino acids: CSASLGRGDADTQYF. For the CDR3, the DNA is TGCAGTGCTAGCCTTGGCAGGGGAGACGCAGATACGCAGTATTTT.

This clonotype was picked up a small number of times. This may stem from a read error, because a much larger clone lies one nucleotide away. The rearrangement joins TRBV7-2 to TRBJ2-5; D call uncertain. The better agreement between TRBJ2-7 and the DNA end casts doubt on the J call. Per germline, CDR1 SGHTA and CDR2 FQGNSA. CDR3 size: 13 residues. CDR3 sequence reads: CASSPVFSYEQYF. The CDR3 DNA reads TGTGCCAGCAGCCCAGTGTTTTCCTACGAGCAGTACTTC.

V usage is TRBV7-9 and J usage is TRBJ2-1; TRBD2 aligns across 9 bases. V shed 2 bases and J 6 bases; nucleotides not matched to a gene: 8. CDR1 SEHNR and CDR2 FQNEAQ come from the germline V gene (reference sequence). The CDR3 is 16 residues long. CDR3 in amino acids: CASSLLAGNLPNEQFF. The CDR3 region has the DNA TGTGCCAGCAGCTTACTAGCGGGAAATTTACCCAATGAGCAGTTCTTC.

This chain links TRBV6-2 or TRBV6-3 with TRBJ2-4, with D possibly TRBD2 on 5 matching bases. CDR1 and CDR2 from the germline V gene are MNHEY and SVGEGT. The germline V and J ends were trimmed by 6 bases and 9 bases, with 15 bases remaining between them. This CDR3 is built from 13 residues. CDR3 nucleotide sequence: TGTGCCAGCAGCTACCTCCGGGGTGGCATTCAGTACTTC. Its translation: CASSYLRGGIQYF.

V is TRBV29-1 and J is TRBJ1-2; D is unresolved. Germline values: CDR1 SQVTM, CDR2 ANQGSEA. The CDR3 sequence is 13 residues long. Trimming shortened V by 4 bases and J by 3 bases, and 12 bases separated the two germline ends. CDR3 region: CSVGAVVDYGYTF. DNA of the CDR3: TGCAGCGTTGGGGCAGTGGTGGACTATGGCTACACCTTC.

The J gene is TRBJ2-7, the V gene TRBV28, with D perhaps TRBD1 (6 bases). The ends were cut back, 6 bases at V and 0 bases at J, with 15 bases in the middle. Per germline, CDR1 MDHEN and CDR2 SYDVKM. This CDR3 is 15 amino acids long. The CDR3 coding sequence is TGTGCCAGCAGCCGCGGACAGCGCGGCTCCTACGAGCAGTACTTC. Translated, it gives CASSRGQRGSYEQYF. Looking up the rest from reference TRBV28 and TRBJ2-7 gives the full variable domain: DVKVTQSSRYLVKRTGEKVFLECVQDMDHENMFWYRQDPGLGLRLIYFSYDVKMKEKGDIPEGYSVSREKKERFSLILESASTNQTSMYLCASSRGQRGSYEQYFGPGTRLTVT.

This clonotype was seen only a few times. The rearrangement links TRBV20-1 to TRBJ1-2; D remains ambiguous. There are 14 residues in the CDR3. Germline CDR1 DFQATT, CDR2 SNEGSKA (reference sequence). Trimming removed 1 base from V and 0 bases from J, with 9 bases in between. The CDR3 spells CSARVAQTNYGYTF. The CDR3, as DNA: TGCAGTGCTAGAGTGGCACAGACTAACTATGGCTACACCTTC.

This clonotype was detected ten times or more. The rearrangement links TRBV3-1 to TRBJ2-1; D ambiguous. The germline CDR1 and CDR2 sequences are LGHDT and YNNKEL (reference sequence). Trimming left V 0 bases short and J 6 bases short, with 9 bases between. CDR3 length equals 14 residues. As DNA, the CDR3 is TGTGCCAGCAGCCAAGATCTTGCGGCCAATGAGCAGTTCTTC. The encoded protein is CASSQDLAANEQFF.

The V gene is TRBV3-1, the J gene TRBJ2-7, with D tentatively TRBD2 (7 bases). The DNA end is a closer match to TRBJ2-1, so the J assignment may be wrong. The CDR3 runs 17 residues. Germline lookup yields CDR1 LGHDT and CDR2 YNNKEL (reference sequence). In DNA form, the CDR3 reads TGTGCCAGCAGCCAACTCGGGGGGACACTCGGACCCGATGAGCAGTTCTTC. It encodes CASSQLGGTLGPDEQFF.

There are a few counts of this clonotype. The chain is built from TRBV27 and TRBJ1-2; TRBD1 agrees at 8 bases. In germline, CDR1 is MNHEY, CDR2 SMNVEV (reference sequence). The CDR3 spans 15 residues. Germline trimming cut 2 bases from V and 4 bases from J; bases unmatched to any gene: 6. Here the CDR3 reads CASSLRQGAFYGYTF. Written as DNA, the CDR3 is TGTGCCAGCAGTTTAAGGCAGGGGGCCTTCTATGGCTACACCTTC.

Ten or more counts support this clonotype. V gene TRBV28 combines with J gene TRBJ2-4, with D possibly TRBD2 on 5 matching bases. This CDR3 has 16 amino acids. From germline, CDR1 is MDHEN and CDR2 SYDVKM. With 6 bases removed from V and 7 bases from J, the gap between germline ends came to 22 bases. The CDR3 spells CASSLGGWGVNNIQYF. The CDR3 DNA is TGTGCCAGCAGCCTGGGTGGTTGGGGAGTCAATAACATTCAGTACTTC.

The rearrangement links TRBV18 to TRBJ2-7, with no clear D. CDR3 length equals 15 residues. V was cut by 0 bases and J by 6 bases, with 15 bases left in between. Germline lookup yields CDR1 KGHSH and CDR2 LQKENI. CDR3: CASSPPNLETGEQYF. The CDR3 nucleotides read TGTGCCAGCTCACCACCTAACTTGGAAACTGGCGAGCAGTACTTC.

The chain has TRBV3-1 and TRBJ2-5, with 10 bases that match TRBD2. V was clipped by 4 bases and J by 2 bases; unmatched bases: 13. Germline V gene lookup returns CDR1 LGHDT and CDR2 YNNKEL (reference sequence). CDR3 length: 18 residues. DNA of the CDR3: TGTGCCAGCAGCCCTCGTACCTTGACTAGCGGGTGGCAAGAGACCCAGTACTTC. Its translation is CASSPRTLTSGWQETQYF.

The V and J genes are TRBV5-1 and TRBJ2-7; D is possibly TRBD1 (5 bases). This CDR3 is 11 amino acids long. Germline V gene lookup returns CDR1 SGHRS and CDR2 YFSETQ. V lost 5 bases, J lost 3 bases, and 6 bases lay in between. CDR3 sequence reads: CASRGVYEQYF. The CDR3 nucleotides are TGCGCCAGCAGAGGGGTCTACGAGCAGTACTTC.

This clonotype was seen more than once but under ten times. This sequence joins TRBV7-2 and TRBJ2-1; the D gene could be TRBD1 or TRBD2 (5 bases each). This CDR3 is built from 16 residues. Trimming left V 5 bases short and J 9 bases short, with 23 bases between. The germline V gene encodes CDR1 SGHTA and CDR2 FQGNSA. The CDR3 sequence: CASSADLKGRPIEQFF. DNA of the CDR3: TGTGCCAGCAGCGCCGACTTAAAGGGGAGACCCATTGAGCAGTTCTTC.

As DNA, the CDR3 is TGTGCCAGCTCACCAACGACTAGCGGGGGAGCCTACGAGCAGTACTTC. Translation gives CASSPTTSGGAYEQYF. The chain recombines TRBV18 with TRBJ2-1; 12 bases map to TRBD2. With the DNA end fitting TRBJ2-7 better, the J assignment may be wrong. The germline CDR1 and CDR2 sequences are KGHSH and LQKENI. This CDR3 region has 16 residues.

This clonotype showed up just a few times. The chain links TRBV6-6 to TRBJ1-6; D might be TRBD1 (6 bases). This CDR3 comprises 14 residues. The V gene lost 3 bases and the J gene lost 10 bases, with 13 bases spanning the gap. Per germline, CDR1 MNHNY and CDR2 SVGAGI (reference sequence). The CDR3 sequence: CASSYGQGSSPLHF. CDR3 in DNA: TGTGCCAGCAGTTATGGGCAGGGGAGCTCACCCCTCCACTTT.

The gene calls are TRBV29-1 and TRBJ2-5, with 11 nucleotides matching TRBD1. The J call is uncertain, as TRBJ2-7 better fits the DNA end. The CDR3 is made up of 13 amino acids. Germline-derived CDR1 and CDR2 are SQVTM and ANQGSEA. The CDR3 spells CSVGQGAGYEQYF. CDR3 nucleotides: TGCAGCGTCGGACAGGGGGCTGGCTACGAGCAGTACTTC.

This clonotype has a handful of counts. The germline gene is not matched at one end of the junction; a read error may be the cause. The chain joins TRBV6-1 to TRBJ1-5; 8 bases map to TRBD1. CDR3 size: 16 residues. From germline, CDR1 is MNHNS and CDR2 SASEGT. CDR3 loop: CASSEDRGPSNQPQHF. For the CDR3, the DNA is TGCGCCAGCAGTGAAGACAGGGGACCGAGCAATCAGCCCCAGCATTTT.

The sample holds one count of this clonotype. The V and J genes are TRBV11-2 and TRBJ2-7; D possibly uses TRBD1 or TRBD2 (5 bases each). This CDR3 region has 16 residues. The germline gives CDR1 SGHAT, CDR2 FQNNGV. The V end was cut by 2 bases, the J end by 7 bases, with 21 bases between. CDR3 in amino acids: CASSLPRGAGRGEQYF. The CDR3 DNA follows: TGTGCCAGCAGCTTACCACGTGGGGCAGGGCGAGGGGAGCAGTACTTC.

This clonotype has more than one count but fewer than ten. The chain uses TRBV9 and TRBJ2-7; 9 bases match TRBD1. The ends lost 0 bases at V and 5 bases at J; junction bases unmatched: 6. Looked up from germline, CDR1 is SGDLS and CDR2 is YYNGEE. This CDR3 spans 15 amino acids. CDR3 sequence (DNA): TGTGCCAGCAGCGTAGAGGGACAGGGTTTCGACGAGCAGTACTTC. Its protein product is CASSVEGQGFDEQYF.

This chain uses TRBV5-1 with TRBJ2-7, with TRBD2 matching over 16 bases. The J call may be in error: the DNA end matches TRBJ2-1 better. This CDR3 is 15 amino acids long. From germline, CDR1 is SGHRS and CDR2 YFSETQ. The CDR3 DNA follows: TGCGCCAGCAGCGGGGGACTAGCGGGAGGGGGTGAGCAGTTCTTC. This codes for CASSGGLAGGGEQFF.

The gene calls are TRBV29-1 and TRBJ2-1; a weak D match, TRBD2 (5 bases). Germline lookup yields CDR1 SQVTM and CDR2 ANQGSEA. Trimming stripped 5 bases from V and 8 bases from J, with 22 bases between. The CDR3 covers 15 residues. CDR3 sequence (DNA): TGCAGCGTTCTAGCTTCAAATTTCGGATCGGATGAGCAGTTCTTC. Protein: CSVLASNFGSDEQFF.

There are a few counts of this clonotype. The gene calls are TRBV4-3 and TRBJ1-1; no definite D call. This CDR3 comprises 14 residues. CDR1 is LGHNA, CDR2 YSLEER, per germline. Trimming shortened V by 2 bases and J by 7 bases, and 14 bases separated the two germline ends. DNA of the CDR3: TGCGCCAGCAGCCAAACTCCTGACGGTTTTGAAGCTTTCTTT. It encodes CASSQTPDGFEAFF.

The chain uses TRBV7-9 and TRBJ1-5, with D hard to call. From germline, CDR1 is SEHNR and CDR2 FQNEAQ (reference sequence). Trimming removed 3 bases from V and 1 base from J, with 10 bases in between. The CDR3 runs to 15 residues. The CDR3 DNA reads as TGTGCCAGCAGCTTTGGGGTCGAAAGCAATCAGCCCCAGCATTTT. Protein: CASSFGVESNQPQHF. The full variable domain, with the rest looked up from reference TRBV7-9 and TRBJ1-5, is DTGVSQNPRHKITKRGQNVTFRCDPISEHNRLYWYRQTLGQGPEFLTYFQNEAQLEKSRLLSDRFSAERPKGSFSTLEIQRTEQGDSAMYLCASSFGVESNQPQHFGDGTRLSIL.